The sequence of this T cell receptor beta chain was determined in a study of blood T cells in healthy people across ages. The wider study: About one barcoded beta molecule was captured per two T cells (by template switching).

Note on this clonotype: As yet, its antigen is unknown.

Germline V gene sequence: CDR1 SGHDT, CDR2 YYEEEE. V was shortened by 4 bases and J by 7 bases, with 18 bases between the two germline ends. The CDR3 covers 14 residues. Isolated PBMCs totaled at least 6.5 million in each sample. A second PCR, run for about 7 to 11 cycles, used a sample-barcoded 5' primer plus a J-beta primer mix. TCRdb independently ran MiXCR on the 5' RACE reads; one entry per CDR3 protein. The top ten hold 22% of the sample, which has roughly 800,000 distinct CDR3 sequences, roughly 50% seen once. Study-level points and caveats: When set beside aged donors, long-lived donors presented more naive CD4+ cells and higher diversity.

The chain carries TRBV5-6 and TRBJ2-7, with D unclear. The receptor comes from a young man in good health. The sequenced sample consisted of blood. The CDR3 DNA reads as TGTGCCAGCAGCATGAACGTGTGGGCAAATGAGCAGTACTTC. It translates to CASSMNVWANEQYF.